Below, one T cell receptor (beta chain) is given with its context. Its target is not known. CDR3 length: 13 amino acids. From germline, CDR1 is MDHEN and CDR2 SYDVKM. V lost 4 bases to trimming and J lost 11 bases, with 14 bases between them. Clones were read by immunoSEQ multiplex PCR, and TCRdb kept only the in-frame ones, dropping some. Among 50,000 or so clones listed, approximately 85% were seen once. These data originate in a study of OX40 agonist ivuxolimab in advanced cancers. Whole-study context: Patients took ivuxolimab, an agonistic anti-OX40 (CD134) antibody. Overall study findings and caveats: Expanded peripheral T cell antigen specificity was not determined. Some of the nonresponding patients also showed low levels of normalized T-cell clonal expansion.

V gene TRBV28 combines with J gene TRBJ1-4; D possibly corresponds to TRBD1 (6 bases). This TCR was recovered from an adult with an advanced solid tumor such as melanoma, head and neck, liver or kidney cancer. The specimen comprised CD4+ or CD8+ T cells sorted from blood, sampled in a trial of the OX40 agonist ivuxolimab. The CDR3 DNA reads TGTGCCAGCAGTTCCGCGACAGGATTTAAACTGTTTTTT. Its protein is CASSSATGFKLFF. The full variable domain, rest sourced from reference TRBV28 and TRBJ1-4, is DVKVTQSSRYLVKRTGEKVFLECVQDMDHENMFWYRQDPGLGLRLIYFSYDVKMKEKGDIPEGYSVSREKKERFSLILESASTNQTSMYLCASSSATGFKLFFGSGTQLSVL.